Described below is a single TCR beta chain sequence and its context. Its antigen remains unidentified. Only in-frame clones appear in the TCRdb table, and some are missing; sequencing was by immunoSEQ multiplex PCR. The sample gives around 67,000 clones, around 89% of which show up once; 4% to 5% is in the top ten. This CDR3 comprises 16 residues. CDR1 and CDR2 (germline): MNHEY, SMNVEV (reference sequence). V gave up 7 bases and J gave up 6 bases; unmatched junction bases: 14. This record belongs to a study of graft-versus-host responses after intestinal transplantation. Study-wide background: Once they had received anti-thymocyte globulin induction, all recipients took tacrolimus and steroids for around 3 years.

Study-level findings and limits: There were GvH clones found in recipient marrow, and some of them appeared first in ileum or blood. Peak circulating GvH clone levels tracked with early post-transplant HvG declines. Allografts of patients with graft-donor T cell macrochimerism showed high graft-versus-host to host-versus-graft clone ratios.

This sequence originates from a human donor who was the organ donor for an intestinal transplant. This chain connects TRBV27 to TRBJ1-2; 10 bases map to TRBD1. The sequenced sample was unstimulated CD8+ T cells sorted from spleen or lymph node cells, obtained before transplant. CDR3 sequence reads: CASKTLGTGVEDGYTF. CDR3 DNA sequence: TGTGCCAGCAAAACTCTCGGGACAGGGGTGGAGGATGGCTACACCTTC.